The clone carrying this T cell receptor beta chain has a handful of counts. This sample is part of a study of T-cell reconstitution after alpha-beta-depleted transplantation in children. This CDR3 spans 16 amino acids. Germline V CDR1 and CDR2: SGHAT, FQNNGV. The ends lost 7 bases at V and 4 bases at J; junction bases unmatched: 7. The TCRbeta library was prepared with unique molecular identifiers. TCRdb re-derived calls from the PCR reads in MiXCR, one entry per CDR3 protein. The data hold about 400,000 distinct CDR3 sequences, with about a fifth observed a single time. The receptor comes from a human donor who donated a stem cell graft to a child with acute myeloid leukemia. The sequenced sample was PBMCs from the stem cell graft donor, obtained from the stem cell graft. The chain combines TRBV11-2 with TRBJ2-2, with TRBD2 identical over 12 bases. The CDR3 sequence: CASTLAGGPFTGELFF. DNA of the CDR3: TGTGCCAGCACCCTAGCGGGAGGGCCCTTCACCGGGGAGCTGTTTTTT.